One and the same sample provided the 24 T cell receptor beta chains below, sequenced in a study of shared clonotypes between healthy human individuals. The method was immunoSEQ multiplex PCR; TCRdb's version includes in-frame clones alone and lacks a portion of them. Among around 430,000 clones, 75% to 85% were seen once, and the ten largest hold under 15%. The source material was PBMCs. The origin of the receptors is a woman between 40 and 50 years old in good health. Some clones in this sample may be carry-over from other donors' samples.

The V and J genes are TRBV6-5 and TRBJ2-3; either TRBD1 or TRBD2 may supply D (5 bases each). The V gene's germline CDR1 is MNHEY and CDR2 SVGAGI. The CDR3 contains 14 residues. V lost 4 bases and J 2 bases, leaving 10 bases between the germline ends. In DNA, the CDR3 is TGTGCCAGCAGTTTCCTAGGGACCACAGATACGCAGTATTTT. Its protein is CASSFLGTTDTQYF.

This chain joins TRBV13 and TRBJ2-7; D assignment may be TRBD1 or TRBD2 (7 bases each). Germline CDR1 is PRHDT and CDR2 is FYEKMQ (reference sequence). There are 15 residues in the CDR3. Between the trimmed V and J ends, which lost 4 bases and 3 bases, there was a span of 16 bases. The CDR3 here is CASSSDQGGRYEQYF. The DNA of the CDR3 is TGTGCCAGCAGCTCAGACCAGGGGGGGCGCTACGAGCAGTACTTC.

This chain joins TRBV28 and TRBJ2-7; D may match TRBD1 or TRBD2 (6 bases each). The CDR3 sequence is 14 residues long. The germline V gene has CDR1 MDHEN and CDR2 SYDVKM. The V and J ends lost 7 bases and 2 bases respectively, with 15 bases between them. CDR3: CASNTGRRAYEQYF. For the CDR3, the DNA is TGTGCCAGCAATACAGGGAGGAGGGCCTACGAGCAGTACTTC.

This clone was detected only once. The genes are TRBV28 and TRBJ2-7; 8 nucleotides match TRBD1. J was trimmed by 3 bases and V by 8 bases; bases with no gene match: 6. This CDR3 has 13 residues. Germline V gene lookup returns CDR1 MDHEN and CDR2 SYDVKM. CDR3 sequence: CASLLDRGYEQYF. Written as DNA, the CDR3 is TGTGCCAGCCTCTTAGACAGGGGCTACGAGCAGTACTTC.

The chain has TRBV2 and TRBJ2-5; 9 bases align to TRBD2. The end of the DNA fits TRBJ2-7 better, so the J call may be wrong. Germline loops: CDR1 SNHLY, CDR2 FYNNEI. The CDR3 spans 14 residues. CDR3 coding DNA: TGTGCCAGCAGTACAAGCGGGAGGAGGTACGAGCAGTACTTC. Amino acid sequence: CASSTSGRRYEQYF.

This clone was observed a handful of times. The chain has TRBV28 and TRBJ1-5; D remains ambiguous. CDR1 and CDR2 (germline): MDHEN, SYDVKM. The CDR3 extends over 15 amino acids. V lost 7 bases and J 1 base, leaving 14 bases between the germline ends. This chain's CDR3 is CASNDQDRSNQPQHF. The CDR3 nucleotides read TGTGCCAGCAACGACCAGGATCGGAGCAATCAGCCCCAGCATTTT.

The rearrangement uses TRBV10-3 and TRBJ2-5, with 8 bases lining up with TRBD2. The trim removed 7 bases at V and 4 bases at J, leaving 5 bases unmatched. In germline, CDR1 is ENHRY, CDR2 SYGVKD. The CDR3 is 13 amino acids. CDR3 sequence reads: CAITSGSGETQYF. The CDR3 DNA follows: TGTGCCATCACGAGCGGGAGTGGAGAGACCCAGTACTTC.

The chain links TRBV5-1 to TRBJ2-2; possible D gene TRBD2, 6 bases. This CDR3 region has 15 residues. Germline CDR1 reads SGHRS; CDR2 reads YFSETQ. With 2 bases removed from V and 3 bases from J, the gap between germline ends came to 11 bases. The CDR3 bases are TGCGCCAGCAGCTTATTGAAGCGGGACACCGGGGAGCTGTTTTTT. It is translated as CASSLLKRDTGELFF. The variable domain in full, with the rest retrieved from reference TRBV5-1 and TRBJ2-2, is KAGVTQTPRYLIKTRGQQVTLSCSPISGHRSVSWYQQTPGQGLQFLFEYFSETQRNKGNFPGRFSGRQFSNSRSEMNVSTLELGDSALYLCASSLLKRDTGELFFGEGSRLTVL.

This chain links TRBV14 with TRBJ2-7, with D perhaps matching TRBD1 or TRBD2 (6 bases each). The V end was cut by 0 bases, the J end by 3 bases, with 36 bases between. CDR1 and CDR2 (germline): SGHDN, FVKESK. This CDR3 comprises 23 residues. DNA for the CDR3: TGTGCCAGCAGCCAAGAGCCCCACCAACCCCCATACCGGGGGCGGGTGTCGGACTACGAGCAGTACTTC. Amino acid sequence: CASSQEPHQPPYRGRVSDYEQYF.

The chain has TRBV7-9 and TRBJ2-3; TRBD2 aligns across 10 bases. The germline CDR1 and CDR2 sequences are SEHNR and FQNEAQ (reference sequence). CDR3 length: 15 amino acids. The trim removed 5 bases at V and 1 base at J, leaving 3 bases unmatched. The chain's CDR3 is CASSTGTSGTDTQYF. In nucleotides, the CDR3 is TGTGCCAGCAGCACGGGGACTAGCGGCACAGATACGCAGTATTTT.

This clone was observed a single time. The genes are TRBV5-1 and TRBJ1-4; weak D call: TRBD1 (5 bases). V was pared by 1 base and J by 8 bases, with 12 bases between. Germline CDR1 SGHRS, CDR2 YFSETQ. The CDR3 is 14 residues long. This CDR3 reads CASSLRQGGEKLFF. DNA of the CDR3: TGCGCCAGCAGCTTGCGGCAGGGTGGGGAAAAACTGTTTTTT.

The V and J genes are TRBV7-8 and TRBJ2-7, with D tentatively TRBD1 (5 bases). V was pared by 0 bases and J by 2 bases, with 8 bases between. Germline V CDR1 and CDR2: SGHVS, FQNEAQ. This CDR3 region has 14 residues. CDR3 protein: CASSLATETYEQYF. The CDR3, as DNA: TGTGCCAGCAGCTTAGCGACAGAAACCTACGAGCAGTACTTC. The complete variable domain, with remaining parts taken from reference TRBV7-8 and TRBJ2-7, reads GAGVSQSPRYKVAKRGQDVALRCDPISGHVSLFWYQQALGQGPEFLTYFQNEAQLDKSGLPSDRFFAERPEGSVSTLKIQRTQQEDSAVYLCASSLATETYEQYFGPGTRLTVT.

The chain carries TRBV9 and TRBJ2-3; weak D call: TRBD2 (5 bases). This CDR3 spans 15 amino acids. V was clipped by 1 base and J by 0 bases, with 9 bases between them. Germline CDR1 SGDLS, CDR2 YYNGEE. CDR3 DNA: TGTGCCAGCAGCGTAAGGGAGTATAGCACAGATACGCAGTATTTT. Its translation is CASSVREYSTDTQYF.

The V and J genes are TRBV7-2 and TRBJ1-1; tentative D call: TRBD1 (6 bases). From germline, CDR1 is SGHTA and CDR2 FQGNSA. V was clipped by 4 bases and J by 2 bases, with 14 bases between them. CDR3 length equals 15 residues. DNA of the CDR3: TGTGCCAGCAGCTACCCTAGACAGGATAACACTGAAGCTTTCTTT. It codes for CASSYPRQDNTEAFF.

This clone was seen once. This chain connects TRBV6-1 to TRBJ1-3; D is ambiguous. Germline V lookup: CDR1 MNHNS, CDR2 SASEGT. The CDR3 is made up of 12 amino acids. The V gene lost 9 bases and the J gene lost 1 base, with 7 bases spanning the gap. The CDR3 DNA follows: TGTGCCAGTCGTGCGTCTGGAAACACCATATATTTT. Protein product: CASRASGNTIYF.

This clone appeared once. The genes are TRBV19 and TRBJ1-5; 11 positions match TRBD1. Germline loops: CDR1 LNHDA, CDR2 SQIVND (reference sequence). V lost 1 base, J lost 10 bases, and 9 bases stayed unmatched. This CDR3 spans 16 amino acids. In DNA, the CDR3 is TGTGCCAGTAGTATAGTTGGACAGGGGGCTCCAATTCCCCAGCATTTT. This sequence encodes CASSIVGQGAPIPQHF.

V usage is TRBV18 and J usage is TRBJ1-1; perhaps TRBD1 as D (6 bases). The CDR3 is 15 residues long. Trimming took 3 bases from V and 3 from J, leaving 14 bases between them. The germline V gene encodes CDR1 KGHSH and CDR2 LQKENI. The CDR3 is CASSPVQGWDTEAFF. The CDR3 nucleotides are TGTGCCAGCTCACCCGTACAGGGCTGGGACACTGAAGCTTTCTTT.

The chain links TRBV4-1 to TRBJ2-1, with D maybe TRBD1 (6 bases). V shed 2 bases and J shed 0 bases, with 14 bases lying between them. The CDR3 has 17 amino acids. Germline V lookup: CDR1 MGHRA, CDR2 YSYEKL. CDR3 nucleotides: TGCGCCAGCAGCCAACCATTCAGGGGAAGCTCCTACAATGAGCAGTTCTTC. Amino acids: CASSQPFRGSSYNEQFF.

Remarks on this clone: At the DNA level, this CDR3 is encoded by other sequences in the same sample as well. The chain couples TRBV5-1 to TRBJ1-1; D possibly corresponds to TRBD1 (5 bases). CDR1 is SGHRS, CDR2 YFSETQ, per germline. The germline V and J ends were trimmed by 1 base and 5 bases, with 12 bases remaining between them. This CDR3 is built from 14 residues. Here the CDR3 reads CASSLTGGGTEAFF. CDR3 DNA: TGCGCCAGCAGCTTGACAGGCGGAGGGACTGAAGCTTTCTTT.

This CDR3 is CASSEEGASRTYEQYF. DNA of the CDR3: TGTGCCAGCAGTGAAGAAGGGGCTAGCAGAACCTACGAGCAGTACTTC. The V and J genes are TRBV25-1 and TRBJ2-7, with D perhaps being TRBD1 or TRBD2 (5 bases each). CDR3 size: 16 residues. Trimming pared 2 bases from V and 2 bases from J, leaving 16 bases between. Germline loops: CDR1 MGHDK, CDR2 SYGVNS.

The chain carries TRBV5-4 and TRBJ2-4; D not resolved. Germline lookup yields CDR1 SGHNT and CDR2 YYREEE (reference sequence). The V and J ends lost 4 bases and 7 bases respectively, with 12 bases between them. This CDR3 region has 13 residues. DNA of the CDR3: TGTGCCAGCAGCCTCACTCCACGGAACATTCAGTACTTC. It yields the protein CASSLTPRNIQYF.

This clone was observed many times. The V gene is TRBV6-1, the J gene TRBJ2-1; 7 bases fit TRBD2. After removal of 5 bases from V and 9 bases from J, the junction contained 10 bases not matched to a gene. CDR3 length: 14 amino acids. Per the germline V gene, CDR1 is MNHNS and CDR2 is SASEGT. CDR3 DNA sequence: TGTGCCAGCAGTACCACTACATCGGGGGGTGAGCAGTTCTTC. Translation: CASSTTTSGGEQFF.

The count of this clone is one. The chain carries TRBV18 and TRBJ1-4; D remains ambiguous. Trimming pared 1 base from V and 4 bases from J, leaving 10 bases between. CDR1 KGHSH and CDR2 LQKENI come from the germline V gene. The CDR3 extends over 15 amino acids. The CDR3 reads CASSPQPALNEKLFF. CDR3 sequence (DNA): TGTGCCAGCTCACCACAACCGGCTCTTAATGAAAAACTGTTTTTT.

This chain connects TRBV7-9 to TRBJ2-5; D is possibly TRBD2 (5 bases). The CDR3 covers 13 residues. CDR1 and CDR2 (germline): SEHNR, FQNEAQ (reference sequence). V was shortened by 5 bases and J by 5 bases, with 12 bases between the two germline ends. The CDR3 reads CASSPVPGETQYF. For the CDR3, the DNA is TGTGCCAGCAGCCCGGTACCGGGGGAGACCCAGTACTTC.